The rows below give T cell receptor beta chains drawn from one sample of a study of blood T cell repertoires in COVID-19. Some clones are missing from TCRdb's copy, which holds only in-frame ones; the method was immunoSEQ multiplex PCR. The sample yields over 200,000 clones, 80% to 90% seen once. Input material: peripheral blood. Receptors originate from a man in his thirties or forties with COVID-19, enrolled during active disease. Each CDR3 is given with its conserved first and last residue. D genes are given only for firm matches. Clone size is stated in some rows and not others, as once, few, many or a class when expanded.

>TRBD1|NA|TRBJ2-6|TRBV7-2|15
CASSYRGSGANVLTF
TGTGCCAGCAGCTACAGGGGAAGCGGGGCCAACGTCCTGACTTTC
>TRBD2|NA|TRBJ2-7|TRBV5-1|15
CASSLLAGGPYEQYF
TGCGCCAGCAGCCTGCTAGCGGGAGGGCCTTACGAGCAGTACTTC
>TRBD1|NA|TRBJ2-7|TRBV9|14
CASSAGQDPYEQYF
TGTGCCAGCAGCGCCGGACAGGATCCCTACGAGCAGTACTTC
>TRBD1|NA|TRBJ1-6|TRBV29-1|21
CSVVACRRKGARSSYNSPLHF
TGCAGCGTTGTGGCCTGTCGTCGTAAGGGGGCTCGTAGCTCCTATAATTCACCCCTCCACTTT
>NA|NA|TRBJ2-5|TRBV18|14
CASSPPSGQETQYF
TGTGCCAGCTCACCACCGAGCGGCCAAGAGACCCAGTACTTC
>TRBD2|once|TRBJ2-7|TRBV6-6|15
CASSYPTSGGWQQYF
TGTGCCAGCAGTTACCCCACTAGCGGGGGGTGGCAGCAGTACTTC
>NA|NA|TRBJ2-6|TRBV4-2|17
CASSPRERVSGANVLTF
TGTGCCAGCAGCCCTCGGGAGCGGGTCTCCGGGGCCAACGTCCTGACTTTC
>TRBD1|NA|TRBJ1-2|TRBV20-1|11
CSAGQGNGYTF
TGCAGTGCGGGACAGGGGAATGGCTACACCTTC
>NA|NA|TRBJ1-2|TRBV7-9|14
CASSLGFRGYGYTF
TGTGCCAGCAGCTTAGGCTTCAGGGGATATGGCTACACCTTC
>NA|NA|TRBJ2-5|TRBV3-1/TRBV3-2|18
CASSQYPPGTSYQETQYF
TGTGCCAGCAGCCAGTACCCCCCCGGGACATCGTACCAAGAGACCCAGTACTTC
>NA|NA|TRBJ1-6|TRBV10-3|14
CAISGTEGDSPLHF
TGTGCCATCAGTGGCACTGAGGGAGATTCACCCCTCCACTTT
>NA|NA|TRBJ2-5|TRBV7-3|14
CASSPTSLGETQYF
TGTGCCAGCAGCCCGACTAGTCTTGGAGAGACCCAGTACTTC
>TRBD2|NA|TRBJ2-2|TRBV7-3|17
CASSSRLAGGGTGELFF
TGTGCCAGCAGCTCAAGATTAGCGGGAGGTGGAACCGGGGAGCTGTTTTTT
>TRBD2|few|TRBJ2-1|TRBV30|15
CAWSRGGGPYNEQFF
TGTGCCTGGAGTCGGGGGGGAGGGCCCTACAATGAGCAGTTCTTC
>NA|NA|TRBJ2-1|TRBV7-3|14
CASSSGTSYNEQFF
TGTGCCAGCAGCTCAGGGACTTCCTACAATGAGCAGTTCTTC
>NA|NA|TRBJ1-2|TRBV5-6|16
CASSHWRGRPDHGYTF
TGTGCCAGCAGCCACTGGCGTGGCAGGCCTGATCATGGCTACACCTTC
>NA|NA|TRBJ2-5|TRBV16|13
CASSQSTEETQYF
TGTGCCAGCAGCCAATCGACAGAAGAGACCCAGTACTTC
>TRBD2|NA|TRBJ2-7|TRBV7-2|19
CASSSMGLAGGPINYEQYF
TGTGCCAGCAGCTCGATGGGACTAGCGGGAGGGCCTATTAACTACGAGCAGTACTTC
>TRBD1|NA|TRBJ2-7|TRBV18|17
CASSLEPTGVTTYEQYF
TGTGCCAGCTCATTGGAACCTACAGGGGTAACTACCTACGAGCAGTACTTC
>TRBD1|NA|TRBJ1-3|TRBV7-2|18
CASSLGKGQGVIGNTIYF
TGTGCCAGCAGCTTAGGCAAGGGACAGGGGGTGATTGGAAACACCATATATTTT
>NA|few|TRBJ1-4|TRBV24-1|12
CATRREREKLFF
TGTGCCACCAGGAGGGAAAGAGAAAAACTGTTTTTT
>TRBD1|NA|TRBJ1-1|TRBV7-2|15
CASRRQGTLNTEAFF
TGTGCCAGCAGACGACAGGGCACTCTGAACACTGAAGCTTTCTTT
>NA|NA|TRBJ2-7|TRBV19|13
CASSPSTVYEQYF
TGTGCCAGTAGTCCCTCAACAGTGTACGAGCAGTACTTC
>TRBD2|NA|TRBJ2-7|TRBV11-2|17
CASSSSRRIAGFDEQYF
TGTGCCAGCAGCTCCTCCCGAAGGATAGCGGGCTTTGACGAGCAGTACTTC
>TRBD2|NA|TRBJ2-1|TRBV9|15
CASSAGTSGANEQFF
TGTGCCAGCAGCGCCGGGACTAGCGGGGCCAATGAGCAGTTCTTC
>NA|NA|TRBJ2-7|TRBV6-5|13
CASRDPTVYEQYF
TGTGCCAGCAGAGATCCGACAGTCTACGAGCAGTACTTC
>TRBD2|NA|TRBJ2-3|TRBV5-1|16
CASSGGQAGLADTQYF
TGCGCCAGCAGCGGCGGACAAGCGGGATTGGCAGATACGCAGTATTTT
>NA|NA|TRBJ1-1|TRBV7-9|16
CASSSNYGGQYTEAFF
TGTGCCAGCAGCTCCAACTACGGGGGGCAGTACACTGAAGCTTTCTTT
>NA|NA|TRBJ1-3|TRBV5-1|17
CASRKGDSAESGNTIYF
TGCGCCAGCAGAAAAGGGGATTCGGCAGAGTCTGGAAACACCATATATTTT
>TRBD1|NA|TRBJ2-2|TRBV9|15
CASRTGTGVTGELFF
TGTGCCAGCAGGACCGGGACAGGGGTCACCGGGGAGCTGTTTTTT
>TRBD1|NA|TRBJ1-1|TRBV28|16
CASSAPRAPGGAEAFF
TGTGCCAGCAGTGCCCCTAGGGCCCCAGGGGGAGCTGAAGCTTTCTTT
>TRBD1|NA|TRBJ1-3|TRBV9|16
CASSVGQEISGNTIYF
TGTGCCAGCAGCGTGGGACAGGAGATCTCTGGAAACACCATATATTTT